This T cell receptor beta chain was found in a study of blood T cells in healthy people across ages. Points from the study as a whole: Total diversity from one million sequenced T cells was likely underestimated.

Between the trimmed V and J ends, which lost 3 bases and 5 bases, there was a span of 6 bases. Germline V gives CDR1 SGDLS, CDR2 YYNGEE. The CDR3 has 12 residues. In its sample, this clonotype was seen a few times. Its target is not known. Then a second PCR, running roughly 7 to 11 cycles, was carried out with a sample-barcoded 5' primer and a J-beta primer mix. Per sample, CDR3-containing paired-end reads numbered at least 3 million. TCRdb called the 5' RACE reads again in MiXCR, with one record for every CDR3 protein. The profile shows roughly 1,800,000 distinct CDR3 sequences, around 48% of them singletons.

The rearrangement links TRBV9 to TRBJ2-1; no definite D call. Specimen: blood. This TCR derives from a middle-aged woman in good health. CDR3 coding DNA: TGTGCCAGCAGCGCTCGTGACAATGAGCAGTTCTTC. It codes for CASSARDNEQFF.